The next 14 T cell receptor beta chains were all read from a single sample in a study of early T cells in non-severe SARS-CoV-2 infection. MiXCR, applied by TCRdb to the 5' RACE reads, yields one record per CDR3 protein. Among some 87,000 distinct CDR3 sequences listed, roughly 15% were seen once. Sequencing was done on a sample of whole blood. All receptors come from an adult who was a healthcare worker with PCR-confirmed SARS-CoV-2 infection or an uninfected control (not recorded which).

As to this clonotype: A clone one base away is much larger, so this may be a read error. The rearrangement joins TRBV12-3 or TRBV12-4 to TRBJ2-7, with TRBD1 as a possible D gene (5 bases). The CDR3 extends over 13 amino acids. Trimming removed 10 bases from V and 3 bases from J, with 16 bases in between. CDR3 protein: CANRPDSFYEQYF. The CDR3 region has the DNA TGTGCCAACAGACCCGACAGTTTCTACGAGCAGTACTTC.

This clonotype was picked up many times. This rearrangement joins TRBV11-3 to TRBJ2-3; D unresolved. CDR3 length equals 14 residues. The V end lost 0 bases, the J end lost 6 bases, and 10 bases lay between the germline ends. CDR1 and CDR2 (germline): SGHNT, YENEEA. CDR3 protein: CASSLDQVEDTQYF. The CDR3, as DNA: TGTGCCAGCAGCTTAGATCAGGTTGAGGATACGCAGTATTTT.

The rearrangement joins TRBV28 to TRBJ1-2, with TRBD1 matching over 9 bases. Germline lookup yields CDR1 MDHEN and CDR2 SYDVKM. V lost 6 bases, J lost 4 bases, and 9 bases stayed unmatched. The CDR3 runs 15 residues. For the CDR3, the DNA is TGTGCCAGCAGACTGACAGGGGGTAACCTCTATGGCTACACCTTC. Translation gives CASRLTGGNLYGYTF.

Many counts were recorded for this clonotype. The V and J genes are TRBV6-2 or TRBV6-3 and TRBJ2-2, with 7 bases fitting TRBD1. Germline CDR1 and CDR2: MNHEY and SVGEGT. This CDR3 is built from 17 residues. The trim removed 4 bases at V and 2 bases at J, leaving 10 bases unmatched. The CDR3 here is CASSSSGTAINTGELFF. CDR3 nucleotide sequence: TGTGCCAGCAGTTCCTCCGGGACAGCGATAAACACCGGGGAGCTGTTTTTT.

This clonotype was seen at least ten times. The V gene is TRBV6-6, the J gene TRBJ2-5, with 7 bases identical to TRBD2. CDR3 size: 14 residues. The ends lost 7 bases at V and 5 bases at J; junction bases unmatched: 10. CDR1 is MNHNY and CDR2 is SVGAGI in the germline V gene (reference sequence). This CDR3 reads CASTLWEGGETQYF. Written as DNA, the CDR3 is TGTGCCAGCACTCTCTGGGAGGGCGGGGAGACCCAGTACTTC.

This clonotype was recorded at least ten times. The chain employs TRBV6-6 and TRBJ2-6, with D tentatively TRBD1 (5 bases). Germline CDR1 reads MNHNY; CDR2 reads SVGAGI (reference sequence). There are 17 residues in the CDR3. Trimming took off 6 bases at V and 0 bases at J, with 15 bases between the two ends. CDR3 nucleotide sequence: TGTGCCAGCAGCCGACAGACACCCAGCTCTGGGGCCAACGTCCTGACTTTC. This sequence encodes CASSRQTPSSGANVLTF.

This clonotype was seen only a few times. This chain joins TRBV5-1 and TRBJ2-1, with D uncertain. The CDR3 has 14 amino acids. Trimming left V 5 bases short and J 0 bases short, with 9 bases between. Germline CDR1 and CDR2: SGHRS and YFSETQ. The CDR3 loop reads CASSLGNSYNEQFF. Written as DNA, the CDR3 is TGCGCCAGCAGTCTGGGGAACTCCTACAATGAGCAGTTCTTC.

This clonotype occurred many times. V is TRBV20-1 and J is TRBJ2-1, with D tentatively TRBD1 (5 bases). Deletions cut 0 bases from V and 6 bases from J, with 9 bases between. CDR3 length: 13 residues. Germline V gene data show CDR1 as DFQATT and CDR2 as SNEGSKA (reference sequence). CDR3: CSARDMGLNEQFF. The CDR3 DNA follows: TGCAGTGCTAGAGATATGGGGCTCAATGAGCAGTTCTTC.

The genes are TRBV12-3 or TRBV12-4 and TRBJ1-1; D perhaps matches TRBD1 (5 bases). V lost 6 bases and J lost 0, with 11 bases in between. This CDR3 spans 14 amino acids. The CDR3 sequence is CASRIRGLNTEAFF. CDR3 DNA: TGTGCCAGCAGAATAAGGGGACTGAACACTGAAGCTTTCTTT.

A word on this clonotype: This CDR3 fails to terminate in the conserved phenylalanine or tryptophan, so it likely reflects a read error. V gene TRBV12-5 combines with J gene TRBJ2-7, with TRBD1 as a possible D gene (5 bases). Trimming removed 4 bases at V and 5 bases at J, with 21 bases between. Germline CDR1 and CDR2: LGHNT and FRNRAP. This CDR3 spans 16 amino acids. The CDR3 loop reads CASGSPKQEKEDEQYY. CDR3 nucleotides: TGTGCTAGTGGTTCGCCCAAACAGGAAAAAGAGGACGAGCAGTACTAC.

This clonotype was seen at least ten times. The V and J genes are TRBV27 and TRBJ1-2, with TRBD1 as a possible D gene (6 bases). This CDR3 has 16 residues. V was clipped by 1 base and J by 6 bases, with 18 bases between them. CDR1 and CDR2 (germline): MNHEY, SMNVEV (reference sequence). The CDR3 sequence: CASSLFPLGGADGYTF. In nucleotides, the CDR3 is TGTGCCAGCAGTTTATTCCCCTTGGGGGGGGCGGATGGCTACACCTTC.

Only a few counts were recorded for this clonotype. The DNA for the CDR3 is TGTGCCAGCTCTTCCCCAGGGCGGGGAAACACCATATATTTT. This sequence encodes CASSSPGRGNTIYF. The chain is built from TRBV12-3 or TRBV12-4 and TRBJ1-3, with a possible D match to TRBD1 (5 bases). The CDR3 loop spans 14 amino acids. The V end was cut by 8 bases, the J end by 4 bases, with 15 bases between.

This clonotype has a count of ten or more. The genes are TRBV30 and TRBJ2-5; TRBD2 matches at 13 bases. CDR3 length equals 14 residues. Germline CDR1 reads GTSNPN; CDR2 reads SVGIG (reference sequence). CDR3 in DNA: TGTGCAAGTCGACTAGCGGGGGGACGGGAGACCCAGTACTTC. Protein product: CASRLAGGRETQYF.

As to this clonotype: This clone may be a read error of a much larger clone one base away. The chain is built from TRBV10-2 and TRBJ2-7; D perhaps matches TRBD1 (5 bases). CDR1 and CDR2 from the germline V gene are WSHSY and SAAADI. V lost 7 bases and J lost 0, with 7 bases in between. The CDR3 spans 12 residues. The CDR3 DNA is TGCGCCAGCACGGACAACTCCTACGAGCAGTACTTC. Protein product: CASTDNSYEQYF.